The rows below give T cell receptor beta chains drawn from one sample of a study of metastatic and nonmetastatic thyroid tumors. MiXCR re-clonotyped the PCR reads for TCRdb. This sample has about 42,000 clones, with 9.5% to 13% found just once. Specimen: blood. These receptor sequences come from a male donor with papillary thyroid cancer or a benign thyroid nodule (not recorded which). Some clones in this sample may be carry-over from other donors' samples. CDR3s include the opening cysteine and the closing phenylalanine or tryptophan. D genes are given only for firm matches. Clone size, where shown, is once, few, many, or a class for clones that have expanded.

v_call	d_call	j_call	clone_size	cdr3_aa	cdr3_nt
TRBV9	TRBD1	TRBJ1-6	many	CASSVLGQGMGSPLHF	TGTGCCAGCAGCGTTCTTGGACAGGGTATGGGTTCACCCCTCCACTTT
TRBV7-8	.	TRBJ2-3	many	CASRPQGQDTQYF	TGTGCCAGCAGACCGCAGGGCCAGGATACGCAGTATTTT
TRBV6-2/TRBV6-3	.	TRBJ2-3	many	CASNDQDRTQYF	TGTGCCAGCAACGATCAGGACAGAACGCAGTATTTT
TRBV5-1	.	TRBJ1-5	many	CASSLDGRGGQPQHF	TGCGCCAGCAGCTTGGATGGCAGGGGAGGCCAGCCCCAGCATTTT
TRBV11-2	TRBD1	TRBJ2-7	many	CASRPRTGRSEQYF	TGTGCCAGCAGACCCCGGACAGGGAGGTCCGAGCAGTACTTC
TRBV16	.	TRBJ2-7	many	CASSQRGSSYEQYF	TGTGCCAGCAGCCAAAGGGGTAGCTCCTACGAGCAGTACTTC
TRBV9	.	TRBJ2-1	many	CASSVVPENNEQFF	TGTGCCAGCAGCGTAGTCCCGGAAAACAATGAGCAGTTCTTC
TRBV11-1	.	TRBJ2-2	many	CASSLFWNNPNTGELFF	TGTGCCAGCAGCTTATTTTGGAACAATCCCAACACCGGGGAGCTGTTTTTT
TRBV6-1	.	TRBJ2-1	.	CASRPRGDEHFF	TGTGCCAGCCGACCCAGGGGGGACGAGCATTTCTTC
TRBV20-1	.	TRBJ2-3	many	CSASRAPRTDTQYF	TGCAGTGCTTCCAGAGCGCCCCGCACAGATACGCAGTATTTT
TRBV27	TRBD1	TRBJ1-2	few	CASSFLATGWDYGYTF	TGTGCCAGCAGTTTTTTAGCGACAGGGTGGGACTATGGCTACACCTTC
TRBV13	.	TRBJ2-3	many	CASSFGSGVGRTDTQYF	TGTGCCAGCAGCTTCGGGTCCGGAGTAGGGCGCACAGATACGCAGTATTTT
TRBV18	TRBD1	TRBJ1-4	many	CASSPIHVGTGGAEKLFF	TGTGCCAGCTCACCAATTCACGTTGGGACAGGGGGCGCGGAAAAACTGTTTTTT
TRBV5-6	.	TRBJ1-1	many	CASKRDTEAFF	TGTGCCAGTAAGAGGGACACTGAAGCTTTCTTT
TRBV5-6	.	TRBJ2-3	many	CASSSPPGWDTQYF	TGTGCCAGCAGCTCCCCGCCGGGATGGGATACGCAGTATTTT
TRBV11-2	.	TRBJ2-7	many	CASSFGVSGEQYF	TGTGCCAGCAGCTTCGGGGTTTCGGGCGAGCAGTACTTC
TRBV6-2/TRBV6-3	.	TRBJ2-3	many	CASSYQRRTSPYTQYF	TGTGCCAGCAGTTACCAGCGTCGGACTTCTCCTTATACGCAGTATTTT
TRBV7-9	TRBD1	TRBJ2-7	many	CAGGTGQGAGEQYF	TGTGCCGGAGGGACTGGGCAGGGGGCGGGGGAGCAGTACTTC
TRBV11-3	.	TRBJ2-2	many	CASSLTLAPNTGELFF	TGTGCCAGCAGCTTAACCCTAGCCCCGAACACCGGGGAGCTGTTTTTT
TRBV27	TRBD1	TRBJ1-4	many	CASSTGARTNEKLFF	TGTGCCAGCAGTACAGGGGCCAGGACTAATGAAAAACTGTTTTTT
TRBV24-1	TRBD1	TRBJ2-1	.	CATSDFRLGTGGNEQFF	TGTGCCACCAGTGATTTTCGTCTCGGGACAGGGGGCAATGAGCAGTTCTTC
TRBV5-8	.	TRBJ2-7	many	CASRTTGLHYEQYF	TGTGCCAGCAGAACCACGGGACTCCACTACGAGCAGTACTTC
TRBV6-4	TRBD2	TRBJ2-1	many	CASSEEAGGYNEQFF	TGTGCCAGCAGTGAAGAAGCGGGAGGCTACAATGAGCAGTTCTTC
TRBV12-5	TRBD1	TRBJ2-1	many	CASGSSRDRNNEQFF	TGTGCTAGTGGTTCGTCCCGGGACAGAAACAATGAGCAGTTCTTC
TRBV24-1	TRBD2	TRBJ2-5	many	CATSDGLAPPGETQYF	TGTGCCACCAGTGATGGACTAGCTCCGCCGGGGGAGACCCAGTACTTC
TRBV11-1	TRBD2	TRBJ2-1	many	CASSRTSGRDTYNEQFF	TGTGCCAGCAGCCGGACTAGCGGGAGGGATACCTACAATGAGCAGTTCTTC
TRBV6-1	.	TRBJ2-2	.	CASRVGYAKTGEMFF	TGTGCCAGCAGAGTTGGGTACGCGAAAACCGGGGAGATGTTTTTT
TRBV28	.	TRBJ1-1	few	CAIVGAFPEAFF	TGTGCCATTGTGGGGGCGTTCCCTGAAGCTTTCTTT
TRBV3-1	TRBD1	TRBJ1-5	many	CASSPTGGNQPQHF	TGTGCCAGCAGCCCGACAGGGGGGAATCAGCCCCAGCATTTT
TRBV4-1	.	TRBJ2-6	many	CASSPSQPRLAGANVLTF	TGCGCCAGCAGCCCGTCCCAACCCCGACTAGCTGGGGCCAACGTCCTGACTTTC
TRBV6-2/TRBV6-3	TRBD2	TRBJ2-1	many	CASSYSRGTSGKSSYNEQFF	TGTGCCAGCAGTTACTCCCGGGGGACTAGCGGGAAGAGCTCCTACAATGAGCAGTTCTTC
TRBV19	.	TRBJ2-7	.	CASNGVSSYEQYF	TGTGCCAGTAATGGCGTGAGCTCCTACGAGCAATACTTC
TRBV28	.	TRBJ1-2	few	CASSSTGGYYGYTF	TGTGCCAGCAGCTCTACCGGGGGTTATTATGGCTACACCTTC
TRBV6-1	TRBD2	TRBJ2-3	many	CASSEAGGGSLTDTQYF	TGTGCCAGCAGTGAAGCGGGGGGGGGTAGCCTCACAGATACGCAGTATTTT
TRBV18	.	TRBJ1-2	few	CASSPPGGPPNYGYTF	TGTGCCAGCTCACCACCGGGGGGTCCGCCCAACTATGGCTACACCTTC
TRBV6-5	TRBD2	TRBJ2-7	.	CASSSTEAGRAYEQYF	TGTGCCAGCAGTTCAACCGAAGCGGGACGTGCCTACGAGCAGTACTTC
TRBV28	.	TRBJ1-1	many	CASSSARNEAFF	TGTGCCAGCAGCTCCGCCCGAAACGAAGCTTTCTTT
TRBV3-1	.	TRBJ2-2	many	CASSQEVVRTGELFF	TGTGCCAGCAGCCAAGAAGTAGTCCGCACCGGGGAGCTGTTTTTT
TRBV19	.	TRBJ1-1	.	CASSIAGVTTGAFF	TGTGCCAGTAGTATAGCCGGGGTAACCACTGGAGCTTTCTTT